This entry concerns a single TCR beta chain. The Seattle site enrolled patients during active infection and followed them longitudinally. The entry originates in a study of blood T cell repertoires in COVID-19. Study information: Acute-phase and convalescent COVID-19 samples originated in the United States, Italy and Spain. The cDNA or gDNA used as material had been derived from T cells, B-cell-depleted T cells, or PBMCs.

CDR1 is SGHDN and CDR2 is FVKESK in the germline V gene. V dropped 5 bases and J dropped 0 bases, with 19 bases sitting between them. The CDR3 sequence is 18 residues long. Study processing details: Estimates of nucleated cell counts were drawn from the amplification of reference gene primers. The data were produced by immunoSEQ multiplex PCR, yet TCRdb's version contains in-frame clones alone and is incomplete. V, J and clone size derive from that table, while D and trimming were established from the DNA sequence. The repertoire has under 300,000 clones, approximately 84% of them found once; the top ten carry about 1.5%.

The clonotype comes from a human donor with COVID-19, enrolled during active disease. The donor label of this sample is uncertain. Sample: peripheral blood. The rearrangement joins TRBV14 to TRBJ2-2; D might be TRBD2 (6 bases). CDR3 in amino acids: CASSSPTRQPPNTGELFF. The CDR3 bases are TGTGCCAGCAGCTCTCCGACTAGACAGCCCCCGAACACCGGGGAGCTGTTTTTT.